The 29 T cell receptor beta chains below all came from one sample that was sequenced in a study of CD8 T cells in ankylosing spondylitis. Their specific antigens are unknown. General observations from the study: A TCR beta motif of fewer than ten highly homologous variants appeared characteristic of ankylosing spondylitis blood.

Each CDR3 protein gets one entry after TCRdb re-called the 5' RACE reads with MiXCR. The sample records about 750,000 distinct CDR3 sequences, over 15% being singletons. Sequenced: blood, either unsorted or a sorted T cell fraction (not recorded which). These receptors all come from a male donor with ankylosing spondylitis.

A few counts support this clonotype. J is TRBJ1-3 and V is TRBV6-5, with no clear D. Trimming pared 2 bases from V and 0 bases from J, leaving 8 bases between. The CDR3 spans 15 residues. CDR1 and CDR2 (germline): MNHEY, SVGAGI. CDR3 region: CASSYKGISGNTIYF. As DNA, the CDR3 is TGTGCCAGCAGTTACAAGGGAATCTCTGGAAACACCATATATTTT.

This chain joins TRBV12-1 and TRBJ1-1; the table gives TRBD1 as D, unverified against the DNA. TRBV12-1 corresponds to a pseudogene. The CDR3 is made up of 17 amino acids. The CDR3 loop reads CASSKIRTGTGHTEAFF. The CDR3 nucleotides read TGTGCCAGCAGCAAAATTCGGACCGGGACAGGGCACACTGAAGCTTTCTTT.

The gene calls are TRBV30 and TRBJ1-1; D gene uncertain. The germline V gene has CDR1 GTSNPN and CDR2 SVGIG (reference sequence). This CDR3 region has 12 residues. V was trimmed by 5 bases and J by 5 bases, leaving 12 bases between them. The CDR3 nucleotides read TGTGCCTGGGAGAGGTGGAGTACTGAAGCTTTCTTT. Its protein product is CAWERWSTEAFF.

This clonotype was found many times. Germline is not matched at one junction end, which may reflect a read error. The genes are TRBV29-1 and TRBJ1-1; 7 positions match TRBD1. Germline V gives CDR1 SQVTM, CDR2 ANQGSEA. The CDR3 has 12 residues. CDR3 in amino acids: CSIDRENTEAFF. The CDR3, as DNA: TGCAGCATTGACAGGGAGAACACTGAAGCTTTCTTT.

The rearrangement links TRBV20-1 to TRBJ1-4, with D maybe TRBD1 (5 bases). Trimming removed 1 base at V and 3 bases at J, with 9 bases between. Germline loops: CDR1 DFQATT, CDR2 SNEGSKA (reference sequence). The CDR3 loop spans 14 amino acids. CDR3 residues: CSARGGESNEKLFF. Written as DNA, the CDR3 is TGCAGTGCTAGAGGGGGGGAGTCTAATGAAAAACTGTTTTTT.

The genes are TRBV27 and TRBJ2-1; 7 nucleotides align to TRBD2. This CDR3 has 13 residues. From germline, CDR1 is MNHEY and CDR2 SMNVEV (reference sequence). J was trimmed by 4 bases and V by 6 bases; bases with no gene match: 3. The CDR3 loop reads CASSQRDYNEQFF. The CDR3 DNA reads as TGTGCCAGCAGCCAGCGGGATTACAATGAGCAGTTCTTC.

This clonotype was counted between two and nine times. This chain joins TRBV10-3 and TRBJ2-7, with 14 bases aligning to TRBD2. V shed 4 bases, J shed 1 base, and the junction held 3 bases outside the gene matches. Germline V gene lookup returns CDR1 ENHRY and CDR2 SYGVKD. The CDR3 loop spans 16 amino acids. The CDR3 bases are TGTGCCATCAGTGCCGGGACTAGCGGGGGTTCCTACGAGCAGTACTTC. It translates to CAISAGTSGGSYEQYF.

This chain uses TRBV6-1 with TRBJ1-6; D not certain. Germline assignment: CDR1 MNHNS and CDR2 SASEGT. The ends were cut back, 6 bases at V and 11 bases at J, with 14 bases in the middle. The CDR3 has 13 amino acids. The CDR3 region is CASSRGPDAPLHF. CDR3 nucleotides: TGTGCCAGCAGCCGAGGCCCAGATGCACCCCTCCACTTT.

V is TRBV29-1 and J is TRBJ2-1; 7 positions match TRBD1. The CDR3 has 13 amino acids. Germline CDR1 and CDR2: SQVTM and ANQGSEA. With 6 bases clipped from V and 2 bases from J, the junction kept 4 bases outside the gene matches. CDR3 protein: CSVNRGTYNEQFF. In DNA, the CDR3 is TGCAGCGTAAACAGGGGCACCTACAATGAGCAGTTCTTC.

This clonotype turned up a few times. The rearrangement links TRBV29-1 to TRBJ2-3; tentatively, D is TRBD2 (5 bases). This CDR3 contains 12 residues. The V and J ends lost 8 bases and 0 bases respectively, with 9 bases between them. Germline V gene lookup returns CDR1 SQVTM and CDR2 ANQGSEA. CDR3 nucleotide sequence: TGCAGCCCAAGACTAAGCACAGATACGCAGTATTTT. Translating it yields CSPRLSTDTQYF.

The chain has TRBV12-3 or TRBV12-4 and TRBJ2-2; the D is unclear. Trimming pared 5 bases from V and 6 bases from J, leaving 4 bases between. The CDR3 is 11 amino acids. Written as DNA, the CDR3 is TGTGCCAGCAGTATCTCCGGGGAGCTGTTTTTT. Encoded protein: CASSISGELFF.

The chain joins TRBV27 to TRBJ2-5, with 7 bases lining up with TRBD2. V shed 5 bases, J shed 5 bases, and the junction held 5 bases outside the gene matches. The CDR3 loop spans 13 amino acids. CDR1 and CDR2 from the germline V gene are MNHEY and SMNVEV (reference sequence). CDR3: CASSGSGMETQYF. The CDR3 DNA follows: TGTGCCAGCAGTGGAAGCGGGATGGAGACCCAGTACTTC.

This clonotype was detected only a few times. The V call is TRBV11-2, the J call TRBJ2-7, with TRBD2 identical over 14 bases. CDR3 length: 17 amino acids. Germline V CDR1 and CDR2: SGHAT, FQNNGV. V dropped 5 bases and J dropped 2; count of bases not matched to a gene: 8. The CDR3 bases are TGTGCCAGCAGCGCCGGGACTAGCGGGAGTGGCACCTACGAGCAGTACTTC. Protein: CASSAGTSGSGTYEQYF.

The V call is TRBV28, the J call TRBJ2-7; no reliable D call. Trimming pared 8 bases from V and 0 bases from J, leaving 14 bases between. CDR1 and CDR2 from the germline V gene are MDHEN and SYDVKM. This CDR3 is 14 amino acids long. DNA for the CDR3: TGTGCCAGCGGAAGGGAAGCTCCCTCCTACGAGCAGTACTTC. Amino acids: CASGREAPSYEQYF.

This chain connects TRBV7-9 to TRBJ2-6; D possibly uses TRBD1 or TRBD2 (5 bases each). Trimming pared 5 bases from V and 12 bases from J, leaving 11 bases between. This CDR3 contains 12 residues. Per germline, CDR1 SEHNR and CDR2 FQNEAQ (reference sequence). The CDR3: CASSLGTGVLTF. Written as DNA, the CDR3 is TGTGCCAGCAGCCTAGGGACGGGCGTCCTGACTTTC.

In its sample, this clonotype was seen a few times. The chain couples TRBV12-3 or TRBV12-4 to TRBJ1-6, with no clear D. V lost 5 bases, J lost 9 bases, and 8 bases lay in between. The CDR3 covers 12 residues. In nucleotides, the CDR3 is TGTGCCAGCAGTGAGACACCTTCACCCCTCCACTTT. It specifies CASSETPSPLHF.

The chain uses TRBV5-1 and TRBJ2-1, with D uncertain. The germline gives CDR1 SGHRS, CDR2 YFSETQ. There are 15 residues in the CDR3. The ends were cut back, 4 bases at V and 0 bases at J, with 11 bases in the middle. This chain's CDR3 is CASSTDGSSYNEQFF. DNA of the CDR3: TGCGCCAGCAGCACCGACGGAAGCTCCTACAATGAGCAGTTCTTC. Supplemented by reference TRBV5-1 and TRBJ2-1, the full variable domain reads KAGVTQTPRYLIKTRGQQVTLSCSPISGHRSVSWYQQTPGQGLQFLFEYFSETQRNKGNFPGRFSGRQFSNSRSEMNVSTLELGDSALYLCASSTDGSSYNEQFFGPGTRLTVL.

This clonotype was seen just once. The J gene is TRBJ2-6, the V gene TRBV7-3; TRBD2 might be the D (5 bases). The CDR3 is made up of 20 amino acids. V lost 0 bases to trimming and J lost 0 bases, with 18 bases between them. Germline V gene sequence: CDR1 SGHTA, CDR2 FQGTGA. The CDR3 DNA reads TGTGCCAGCAGCTTAACCCCGGGATCCTCGTTTGGCTCTGGGGCCAACGTCCTGACTTTC. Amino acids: CASSLTPGSSFGSGANVLTF.

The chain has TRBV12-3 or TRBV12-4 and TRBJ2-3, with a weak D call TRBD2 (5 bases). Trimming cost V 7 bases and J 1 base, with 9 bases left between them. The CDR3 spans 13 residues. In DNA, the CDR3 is TGTGCCAGCACCGGCGGGCGCACAGATACGCAGTATTTT. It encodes CASTGGRTDTQYF.

For the CDR3, the DNA is TGCGCCAGCAGCAGAGGGCCCATCCAGGACGAGCAGTACTTC. This encodes CASSRGPIQDEQYF. The genes are TRBV4-1 and TRBJ2-7; D may be TRBD2 (5 bases). The CDR3 has 14 residues. Trimming stripped 5 bases from V and 5 bases from J, with 16 bases between. Looked up from germline, CDR1 is MGHRA and CDR2 is YSYEKL.

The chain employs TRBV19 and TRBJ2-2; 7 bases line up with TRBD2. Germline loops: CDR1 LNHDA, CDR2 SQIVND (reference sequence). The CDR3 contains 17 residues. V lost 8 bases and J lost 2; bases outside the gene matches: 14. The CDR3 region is CASQGRRGNSNTGELFF. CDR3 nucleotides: TGTGCCAGTCAAGGGCGGCGGGGGAATTCTAACACCGGGGAGCTGTTTTTT.

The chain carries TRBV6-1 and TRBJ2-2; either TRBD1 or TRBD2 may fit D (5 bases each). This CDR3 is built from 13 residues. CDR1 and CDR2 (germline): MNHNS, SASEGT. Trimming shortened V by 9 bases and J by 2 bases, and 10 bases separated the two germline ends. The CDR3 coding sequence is TGTGCCAGTTGGGGGATAAACACCGGGGAGCTGTTTTTT. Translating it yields CASWGINTGELFF.

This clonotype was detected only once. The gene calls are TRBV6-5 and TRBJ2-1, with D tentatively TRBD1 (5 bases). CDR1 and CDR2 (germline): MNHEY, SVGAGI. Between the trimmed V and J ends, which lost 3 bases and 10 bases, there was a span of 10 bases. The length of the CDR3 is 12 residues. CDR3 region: CASSYRQGEQFF. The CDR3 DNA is TGTGCCAGCAGTTATCGGCAGGGAGAGCAGTTCTTC.

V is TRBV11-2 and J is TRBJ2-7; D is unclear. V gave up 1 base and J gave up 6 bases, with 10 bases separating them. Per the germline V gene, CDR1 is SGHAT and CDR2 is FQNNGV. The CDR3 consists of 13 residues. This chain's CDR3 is CASSLVLDGEQYF. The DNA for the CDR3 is TGTGCCAGCAGCTTAGTGTTAGACGGCGAGCAGTACTTC.

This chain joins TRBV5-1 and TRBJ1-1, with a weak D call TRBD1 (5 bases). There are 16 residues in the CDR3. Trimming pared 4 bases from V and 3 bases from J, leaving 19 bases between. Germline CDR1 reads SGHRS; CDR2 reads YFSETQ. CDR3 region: CASSRTLGGLDTEAFF. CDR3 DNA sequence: TGCGCCAGCAGCCGGACCCTTGGGGGTCTGGACACTGAAGCTTTCTTT.

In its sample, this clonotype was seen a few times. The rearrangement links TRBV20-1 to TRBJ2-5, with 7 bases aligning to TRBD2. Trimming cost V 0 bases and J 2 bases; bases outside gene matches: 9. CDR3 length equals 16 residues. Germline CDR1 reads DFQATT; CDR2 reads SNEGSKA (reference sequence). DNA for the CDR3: TGCAGTGCTAGAGATTGGGGGGGTAGAAGGCAAGAGACCCAGTACTTC. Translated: CSARDWGGRRQETQYF.

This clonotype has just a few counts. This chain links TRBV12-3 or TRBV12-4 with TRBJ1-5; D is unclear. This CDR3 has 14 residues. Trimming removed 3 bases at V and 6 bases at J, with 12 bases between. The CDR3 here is CASSFGDESQPQHF. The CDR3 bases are TGTGCCAGCAGTTTTGGCGATGAGAGTCAGCCCCAGCATTTT.

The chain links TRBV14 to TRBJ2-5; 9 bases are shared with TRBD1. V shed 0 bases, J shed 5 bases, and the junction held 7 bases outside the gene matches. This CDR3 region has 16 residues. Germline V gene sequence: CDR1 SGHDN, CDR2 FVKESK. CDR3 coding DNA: TGTGCCAGCAGCCAAGATATCGACAGGGGGTCGGAGACCCAGTACTTC. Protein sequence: CASSQDIDRGSETQYF.

CDR3 DNA sequence: TGCGCCAGCAGCCATCCCGTTACCGGGGAGCTGTTTTTT. Its translation: CASSHPVTGELFF. The V and J genes are TRBV4-3 and TRBJ2-2; D uncertain. Germline assignment: CDR1 LGHNA and CDR2 YSLEER. Trimming stripped 3 bases from V and 5 bases from J, with 7 bases between. The CDR3 loop spans 13 amino acids.